This TCR beta chain was captured in a study of cytomegalovirus exposure and HLA in healthy donors. The PCR contained 60 Vbeta and 13 Jbeta primers. TCRdb keeps only in-frame clones here, not all; method: immunoSEQ multiplex PCR. The data show about 81,000 clones, with 75% to 90% seen just once and around 2.5% held by the top ten. Study-level findings and limits: As immune exposure information, only CMV serostatus was available. Versus the roughly 700-donor mean, an Asian-associated ancestry cluster reportedly showed fewer N-insertions in a later analysis. Later on, analysis showed that most CMV-associated TCR beta chains appeared to be HLA-restricted.

This CDR3 is built from 15 residues. V was trimmed by 3 bases and J by 0 bases, leaving 12 bases between them. Per germline, CDR1 MDHEN and CDR2 SYDVKM. A word on this clone: The antigen is unknown.

The chain combines TRBV28 with TRBJ2-7, with a weak D call TRBD2 (5 bases). The clonotype comes from a man between 18 and 35 years old in good health and CMV-seronegative. The sample comprised PBMCs. CDR3 sequence (DNA): TGTGCCAGCAGTTTCTCCGTGGGGAGCTCCTACGAGCAGTACTTC. It is translated as CASSFSVGSSYEQYF. The complete variable domain, with remaining parts taken from reference TRBV28 and TRBJ2-7, reads DVKVTQSSRYLVKRTGEKVFLECVQDMDHENMFWYRQDPGLGLRLIYFSYDVKMKEKGDIPEGYSVSREKKERFSLILESASTNQTSMYLCASSFSVGSSYEQYFGPGTRLTVT.